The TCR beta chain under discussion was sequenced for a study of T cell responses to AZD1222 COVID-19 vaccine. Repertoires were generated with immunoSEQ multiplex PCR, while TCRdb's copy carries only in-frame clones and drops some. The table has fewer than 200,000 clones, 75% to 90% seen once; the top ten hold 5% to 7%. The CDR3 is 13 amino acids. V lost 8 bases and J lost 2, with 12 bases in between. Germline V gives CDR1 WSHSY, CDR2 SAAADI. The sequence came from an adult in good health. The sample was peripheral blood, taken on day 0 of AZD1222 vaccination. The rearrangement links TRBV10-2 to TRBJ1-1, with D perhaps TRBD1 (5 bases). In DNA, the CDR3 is TGCGCCAGCCTAGATGGGACTAACACTGAAGCTTTCTTT. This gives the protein CASLDGTNTEAFF.